The rows below give T cell receptor beta chains drawn from one sample of a study of T-cell memory formation after mild COVID-19. TCRdb recomputed calls from the 5' RACE reads with MiXCR, one row per CDR3 protein. The sample has approximately 210,000 distinct CDR3 sequences, about 16% seen once. Sample: PBMCs or a T cell subset sorted from them (not recorded which). The receptors were gathered from an adult woman who had mild COVID-19 (a few samples of this study predate the infection). Cell type and time point are not known. The CDR3 runs from the conserved cysteine through the conserved F or W. D genes are given only for firm matches. Clone size, where shown, is once, few, many, or a class for clones that have expanded.

j_call,d_call,v_call,clone_size,cdr3_nt,cdr3_aa
TRBJ2-3,NA,TRBV4-1,few,TGCGCCAGCAGCCAAGAGGGGGGCACAGATACGCAGTATTTT,CASSQEGGTDTQYF
TRBJ2-2,NA,TRBV5-1,many,TGCGCCAGCAGCTTGGTCGTGGGCGGGGAGCTGTTTTTT,CASSLVVGGELFF
TRBJ2-6,NA,TRBV12-3/TRBV12-4,NA,TGTGCCAGCAGTCCCTCAACGGGGCTCTCTGGGGCCAACGTCCTGACTTTC,CASSPSTGLSGANVLTF
TRBJ2-1,TRBD2,TRBV5-1,few,TGCGCCAGCAGCTTGGGAGGGACTAGGATTAATGAGCAGTTCTTC,CASSLGGTRINEQFF
TRBJ2-7,TRBD1,TRBV15,NA,TGTGCCACCAGCCGCGGGACAGGGGGCGGCTACGAGCAGTACTTC,CATSRGTGGGYEQYF
TRBJ1-2,NA,TRBV6-5,NA,TGTGCCAGCAGCAGGACAGCACACTATGGCTACACCTTC,CASSRTAHYGYTF
TRBJ2-3,TRBD2,TRBV7-3,once,TGTGCCAGCAGTGGTAGCGGGAAGCCGCAGTATTTT,CASSGSGKPQYF
TRBJ2-6,NA,TRBV5-1,NA,TGCGCCAGCAGCTTAGCTCAGGGGTCTGGGGCCAACGTCCTGACTTTC,CASSLAQGSGANVLTF
TRBJ2-2,NA,TRBV12-3/TRBV12-4,NA,TGTGCCAGCAGCGGCCGGCTAGCACTGAACACCGGGGAGCTGTTTTTT,CASSGRLALNTGELFF
TRBJ2-3,TRBD1,TRBV7-9,few,TGTGCCAGCAGCGCGGGACAGGGGGGAGATACGCAGTATTTT,CASSAGQGGDTQYF
TRBJ1-5,NA,TRBV7-2,NA,TGTGCCAGCAGCTCCCGAGGGGATCAGCCCCAGCATTTT,CASSSRGDQPQHF
TRBJ2-7,TRBD2,TRBV7-2,NA,TGTGCCAGCAGCCAGAGCGGGGGGGTAGGCGAGCAGTACTTC,CASSQSGGVGEQYF
TRBJ1-5,TRBD1,TRBV7-7,NA,TGTGCTAGCAGCTTAAGGTGGGACAGGGCGGAATTTGGCAATCAGCCCCAGCATTTT,CASSLRWDRAEFGNQPQHF
TRBJ2-4,NA,TRBV7-2,few,TGTGCCAGCAGCCCCCCGGGCCGGAACATTCAGTACTTC,CASSPPGRNIQYF
TRBJ2-1,NA,TRBV7-9,few,TGTGCCAGCAGCGAAAAGGGGTCGCCTCTGTTGTTCTTC,CASSEKGSPLLFF
TRBJ2-1,TRBD2,TRBV7-9,NA,TGTGCCAGCAGCTTACCTGGACTAGTCTCCTACAATGAGCAGTTCTTC,CASSLPGLVSYNEQFF
TRBJ1-1,NA,TRBV20-1,NA,TGCAGTGCTTCCCGCAGGTTGGGAACTGAAGCTTTCTTT,CSASRRLGTEAFF
TRBJ2-2,TRBD1,TRBV5-1,NA,TGCGCCAGCAGCTCCTCACAGGGGGCCAGATGGGGCGGGGAGCTGTTTTTT,CASSSSQGARWGGELFF
TRBJ2-7,NA,TRBV12-3/TRBV12-4,few,TGTGCCAGCAGTTCCGCCGGCCGTTACGAGCAGTACTTC,CASSSAGRYEQYF
TRBJ2-2,TRBD2,TRBV12-3/TRBV12-4,few,TGTGCCAGCAGTGCCGGACTAGCGGGAGCCCCCGGGGAGCTGTTTTTT,CASSAGLAGAPGELFF
TRBJ1-1,NA,TRBV5-1,NA,TGCGCCAGCAGCTGGAACGCTGTCGGTACTGAAGCTTTCTTT,CASSWNAVGTEAFF
TRBJ2-7,NA,TRBV11-2,NA,TGTGCCAGCAGGGACCGATCCGGGGTGAACTACGAGCAGTACTTC,CASRDRSGVNYEQYF
TRBJ1-5,NA,TRBV24-1,NA,TGTGCCACCAGTGATCTTATATATCAGCCCCAGCATTTT,CATSDLIYQPQHF
TRBJ2-6,NA,TRBV5-1,NA,TGCGCCAGCAGCGCAGGCTTCTCTGGGGCCAACGTCCTGACTTTC,CASSAGFSGANVLTF
TRBJ2-2,NA,TRBV19,once,TGTGCCAGTAGTATAGACAGGGTTTCGGCTGGGGAGCTGTTTTTT,CASSIDRVSAGELFF